This TCR beta chain emerged from a study of shared clonotypes between healthy human individuals. V lost 0 bases to trimming and J lost 1 base, with 13 bases between them. The CDR3 totals 16 residues. Germline CDR1 and CDR2: SGHDT and YYEEEE. Study conclusions and caveats: Clonotypes that were shared across a handful of donors made up around 5% of naive CD4 clonotypes.

Produced via immunoSEQ multiplex PCR; TCRdb's table is partial and in-frame only. Of over a million clones listed, around three quarters are singletons. A note on this clone: The antigen is undetermined.

The sequenced sample consisted of memory CD4+ T cells from PBMCs. Sample subset: CD45RA-negative fraction. This clonotype was obtained from a man aged 18-30 years in good health. Some clones in this sample may be carry-over from other donors' samples. The chain has TRBV5-6 and TRBJ1-1; D may be TRBD1 (5 bases). CDR3 protein: CASSLGGARANTEAFF. CDR3 DNA: TGTGCCAGCAGCTTGGGCGGGGCCCGTGCGAACACTGAAGCTTTCTTT.